The 9 T cell receptor beta chains given below trace back to one sample, sequenced in a study of blood T cell repertoires in COVID-19 (dated by TCRdb to 2019 to 2021). The method was the immunoSEQ multiplex PCR assay. TCRdb carries this immuneACCESS record with in-frame sequences only. Its versions omit some clonotypes, under half of them owing to an unresolved V gene in the studies checked, with the rest unexplained. The sample has hundreds of thousands of clones on record, approximately 81% of them singletons. The ten largest make up less than 11% of the sample. Sequencing was carried out using peripheral blood. These receptors were obtained from an elderly woman with acute or convalescent COVID-19.

The rearrangement links TRBV9 to TRBJ1-3; D is possibly TRBD1 (6 bases). V was pared by 0 bases and J by 2 bases, with 15 bases between. CDR3 length equals 17 residues. From germline, CDR1 is SGDLS and CDR2 YYNGEE. The CDR3 DNA reads as TGTGCCAGCAGCGTAGATCCAGGGGCGCAAACTGGAAACACCATATATTTT. It yields the protein CASSVDPGAQTGNTIYF. The full variable domain, its missing parts supplied by reference TRBV9 and TRBJ1-3, is DSGVTQTPKHLITATGQRVTLRCSPRSGDLSVYWYQQSLDQGLQFLIQYYNGEERAKGNILERFSAQQFPDLHSELNLSSLELGDSALYFCASSVDPGAQTGNTIYFGEGSWLTVV.

This clone was seen a few times. This rearrangement joins TRBV19 to TRBJ1-1; unclear D gene. The CDR3 covers 14 residues. Germline values: CDR1 LNHDA, CDR2 SQIVND (reference sequence). The V gene lost 7 bases and the J gene lost 1 base, with 13 bases spanning the gap. The CDR3 bases are TGTGCCAGTACCCTAGGTCACTCGAACACTGAAGCTTTCTTT. It codes for CASTLGHSNTEAFF.

The DNA of the CDR3 is TGTGCCAGTAGTGGACTAGCGGGAGTTGAGCAGTTCTTC. Translation gives CASSGLAGVEQFF. The chain combines TRBV19 with TRBJ2-1, with 13 bases that match TRBD2. In germline, CDR1 is LNHDA, CDR2 SQIVND (reference sequence). The CDR3 is made up of 13 amino acids. V was clipped by 5 bases and J by 9 bases; unmatched bases: 1. Looking up the rest from reference TRBV19 and TRBJ2-1 gives the full variable domain: DGGITQSPKYLFRKEGQNVTLSCEQNLNHDAMYWYRQDPGQGLRLIYYSQIVNDFQKGDIAEGYSVSREKKESFPLTVTSAQKNPTAFYLCASSGLAGVEQFFGPGTRLTVL.

The chain employs TRBV19 and TRBJ1-5; D not certain. In germline, CDR1 is LNHDA, CDR2 SQIVND (reference sequence). Trimming took 7 bases from V and 5 from J, leaving 15 bases between them. This CDR3 contains 14 residues. Here the CDR3 reads CASNSRGSDQPQHF. Here the CDR3 DNA reads TGTGCCAGTAACTCCCGGGGAAGTGATCAGCCCCAGCATTTT. The whole variable domain, filled in from reference TRBV19 and TRBJ1-5, reads DGGITQSPKYLFRKEGQNVTLSCEQNLNHDAMYWYRQDPGQGLRLIYYSQIVNDFQKGDIAEGYSVSREKKESFPLTVTSAQKNPTAFYLCASNSRGSDQPQHFGDGTRLSIL.

The sample holds one count of this clone. This rearrangement joins TRBV6-6 to TRBJ2-1, with D possibly being TRBD2 (6 bases). V lost 6 bases, J lost 2 bases, and 11 bases lay in between. The length of the CDR3 is 14 residues. Germline CDR1 MNHNY, CDR2 SVGAGI (reference sequence). The CDR3 DNA reads as TGTGCCAGCAGCTCCAGCGGGCCCTACAATGAGCAGTTCTTC. Its protein product is CASSSSGPYNEQFF.

The chain joins TRBV28 to TRBJ1-3; 8 bases line up with TRBD1. The CDR3 totals 15 residues. Germline lookup yields CDR1 MDHEN and CDR2 SYDVKM. V shed 8 bases, J shed 6 bases, and the junction held 12 bases outside the gene matches. CDR3 amino acids: CASHKSRGRVNTIYF. CDR3 DNA: TGTGCCAGCCACAAGTCCAGGGGGCGCGTAAACACCATATATTTT.

This rearrangement joins TRBV10-3 to TRBJ2-7; 8 bases agree with TRBD2. The CDR3 covers 14 residues. Trimming took 3 bases from V and 0 from J; bases not matched to a gene: 1. From germline, CDR1 is ENHRY and CDR2 SYGVKD. CDR3 DNA sequence: TGTGCCATCAGTGATCTAGCGGGCTCCTACGAGCAGTACTTC. It encodes CAISDLAGSYEQYF.

The chain has TRBV5-4 and TRBJ2-7, with 11 bases aligning to TRBD2. Germline CDR1 and CDR2: SGHNT and YYREEE (reference sequence). Unmatched junction bases numbered 5, after V lost 4 bases and J lost 2 bases. The CDR3 sequence is 15 residues long. This CDR3 reads CASSVLAGGAYEQYF. The CDR3 DNA reads TGTGCCAGCAGCGTCTTAGCGGGAGGGGCCTACGAGCAGTACTTC.

The V gene is TRBV27, the J gene TRBJ1-1; D perhaps matches TRBD1 (5 bases). This CDR3 contains 14 residues. Trimming stripped 6 bases from V and 7 bases from J, with 18 bases between. Germline V gives CDR1 MNHEY, CDR2 SMNVEV (reference sequence). The CDR3 DNA is TGTGCCAGCAGCCGAACAGGAAGCAGATATGAAGCTTTCTTT. It translates to CASSRTGSRYEAFF.